A selection of T cell receptor beta chains follows, all from one sample in a study of blood T cell repertoires in COVID-19. Sequencing was performed with immunoSEQ multiplex PCR; in TCRdb, only in-frame clones are kept and a portion is missing. Of around 89,000 clones listed, 80% to 90% are singletons. Sequencing was carried out using peripheral blood. The receptors were gathered from a man over 45 with acute or convalescent COVID-19. Both conserved end residues are part of each CDR3.

V gene: TRBV12-5; CDR3 protein: CASGPTSGGYNEQFF
V gene: TRBV24-1; CDR3 protein: CATSDLAGGYNEQFF
V gene: TRBV7-3; CDR3 protein: CASSSTGAGTQETQYF
V gene: TRBV4-2; CDR3 protein: CASSQDLASSYNSPLHF
V gene: TRBV12-3/TRBV12-4; CDR3 protein: CASTLVQRTQYF
V gene: TRBV11-3; CDR3 protein: CASSKGTSGEQFF
V gene: TRBV5-1; CDR3 protein: CASSLFEGLQYF
V gene: TRBV5-1; CDR3 protein: CASRRGDPSLLYGYTF
V gene: TRBV29-1; CDR3 protein: CSADTGTGGRTQYF
V gene: TRBV2; CDR3 protein: CASSERAAINYNEQFF
V gene: TRBV6-1; CDR3 protein: CASSVTRNLGTGELFF
V gene: TRBV6-2/TRBV6-3; CDR3 protein: CASRYQGASYEQYF
V gene: TRBV27; CDR3 protein: CASSPGGNPASDTQYF
V gene: TRBV10-2; CDR3 protein: CASSPGTGGRNEQFF
V gene: TRBV5-6; CDR3 protein: CASSLGGRDTQYF
V gene: TRBV28; CDR3 protein: CASSPPGQGTGTIYF
V gene: TRBV6-1; CDR3 protein: CASREQGKANTGELFF
V gene: TRBV7-8; CDR3 protein: CASRPGTANTEAFF
V gene: TRBV28; CDR3 protein: CAIKGQVMNEQFF
V gene: TRBV9; CDR3 protein: CASSVSTGSPALHF
V gene: TRBV30; CDR3 protein: CAWTRGQIRSPLHF
V gene: TRBV3-1/TRBV3-2; CDR3 protein: CASSPGWYEQYF
V gene: TRBV11-3; CDR3 protein: CASSFSDSYGYTF